A selection of T cell receptor beta chains follows, all from one sample in a study of T cell responses to AZD1222 COVID-19 vaccine. The data were produced by immunoSEQ multiplex PCR, yet TCRdb's version contains in-frame clones alone and is incomplete. The sample lists some 150,000 clones, about 92% occurring once. This material consisted of peripheral blood, taken on day 0 of AZD1222 vaccination. These receptors all come from an adult in good health. CDR3s include the opening cysteine and the closing phenylalanine or tryptophan. Fields, in order: J gene, V gene, clone size, D gene, CDR3 DNA, CDR3 protein. The D gene is left open where the match is weak. Only part of the rows carry a size: once, few, many, or a class if the clone is expanded.

TRBJ1-6 | TRBV25-1 | - | - | TGTGCCAGCAGTGATCGGGGTTCTGGGTCACCCCTCCACTTT | CASSDRGSGSPLHF
TRBJ1-2 | TRBV12-5 | - | - | TGTGCTAGTGGTCCGTCCCCACCGAGGGTCGCTAACTATGGCTACACCTTC | CASGPSPPRVANYGYTF
TRBJ1-2 | TRBV5-6 | - | TRBD1 | TGTGCCAGCAGCTCCAGGGGGCTTCAATCTGGCTACACCTTC | CASSSRGLQSGYTF
TRBJ2-2 | TRBV20-1 | - | - | TGCAGTGCTAGTGGGGCGAGCACCGGGGAGCTGTTTTTT | CSASGASTGELFF
TRBJ1-1 | TRBV9 | - | - | TGTGCCAGCAGCGTAGTGGGGGCGGGAGGAGCTTTCTTT | CASSVVGAGGAFF
TRBJ1-2 | TRBV5-5 | - | - | TGTGCCAGCAGCTTTAGCCCCTCGAAACATGGCTACACCTTC | CASSFSPSKHGYTF
TRBJ2-7 | TRBV5-1 | - | - | TGCGCCAGCAGGTTTGGAGATTGGGGATCCTACGAGCAGTACTTC | CASRFGDWGSYEQYF
TRBJ2-5 | TRBV2 | - | - | TGTGCCAGCAGAAGGGAGGAAGGGGAGACCCAGTACTTC | CASRREEGETQYF
TRBJ2-3 | TRBV7-2 | - | - | TGTGCCAGCAGCTCGGCTAGGTCAGATACGCAGTATTTT | CASSSARSDTQYF
TRBJ2-4 | TRBV4-2 | - | TRBD1 | TGTGCCAGCAGCCAAGATTGGGTCCGGGACAGGGTATCCAAAAACATTCAGTACTTC | CASSQDWVRDRVSKNIQYF
TRBJ2-7 | TRBV5-1 | - | - | TGCGCCAGCAGCTTGGAGGCTAGAAGCGAGCAGTACTTC | CASSLEARSEQYF
TRBJ1-1 | TRBV11-3 | - | TRBD1 | TGTGCCAGCAGCTCCGGACAGGGGGGGACCACTGAAGCTTTCTTT | CASSSGQGGTTEAFF
TRBJ2-5 | TRBV29-1 | - | - | TGCAGCGCGGGGATGGGTTCTCTCCAAGAGACCCAGTACTTC | CSAGMGSLQETQYF
TRBJ1-2 | TRBV3-1/TRBV3-2 | - | - | TGTGCCAGCAGCCAAGATTCGGGGGACTATGGCTACACCTTC | CASSQDSGDYGYTF
TRBJ1-2 | TRBV2 | - | - | TGTGCCAGCAGCATAACCCGGACCACTGAGGGCTACACCTTC | CASSITRTTEGYTF
TRBJ2-7 | TRBV5-1 | once | - | TGCGCCAGCAGCCGTACAGAGAGCTCCTACGAGCAGTACTTC | CASSRTESSYEQYF
TRBJ1-2 | TRBV18 | - | - | TGTGCCAGCTCACCGGACAGTTACGGCTACACCTTC | CASSPDSYGYTF